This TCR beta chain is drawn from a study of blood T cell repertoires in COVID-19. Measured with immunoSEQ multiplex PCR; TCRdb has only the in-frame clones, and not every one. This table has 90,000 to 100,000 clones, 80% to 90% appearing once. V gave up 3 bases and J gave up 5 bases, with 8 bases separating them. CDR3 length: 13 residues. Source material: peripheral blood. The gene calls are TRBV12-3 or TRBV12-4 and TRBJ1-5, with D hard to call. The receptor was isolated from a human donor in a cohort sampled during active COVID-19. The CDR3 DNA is TGTGCCAGCAGTTTTGGGGAGGATCAGCCCCAGCATTTT. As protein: CASSFGEDQPQHF.